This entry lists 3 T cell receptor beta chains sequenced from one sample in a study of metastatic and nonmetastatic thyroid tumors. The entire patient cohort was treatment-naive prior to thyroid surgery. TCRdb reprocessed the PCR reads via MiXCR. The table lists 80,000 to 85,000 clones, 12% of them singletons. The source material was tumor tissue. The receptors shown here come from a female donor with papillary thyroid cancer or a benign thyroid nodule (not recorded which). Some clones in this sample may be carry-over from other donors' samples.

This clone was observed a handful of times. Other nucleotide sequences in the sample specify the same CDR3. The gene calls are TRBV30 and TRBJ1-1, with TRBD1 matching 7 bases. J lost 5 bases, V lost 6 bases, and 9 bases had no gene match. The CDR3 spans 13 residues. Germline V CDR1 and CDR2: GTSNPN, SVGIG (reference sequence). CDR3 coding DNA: TGTGCCTGCTTCAGGGGGAGGTGGACTGAAGCTTTCTTT. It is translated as CACFRGRWTEAFF. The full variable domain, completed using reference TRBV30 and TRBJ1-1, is SQTIHQWPATLVQPVGSPLSLECTVEGTSNPNLYWYRQAAGRGLQLLFYSVGIGQISSEVPQNLSASRPQDRQFILSSKKLLLSDSGFYLCACFRGRWTEAFFGQGTRLTVV.

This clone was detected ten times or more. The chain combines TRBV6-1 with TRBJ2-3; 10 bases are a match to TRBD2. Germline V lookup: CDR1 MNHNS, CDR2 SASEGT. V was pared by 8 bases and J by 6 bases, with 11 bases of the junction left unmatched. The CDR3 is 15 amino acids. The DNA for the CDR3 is TGTGCCAGCGGCCTAGCGGGAGAGACCAAGGATACGCAGTATTTT. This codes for CASGLAGETKDTQYF.

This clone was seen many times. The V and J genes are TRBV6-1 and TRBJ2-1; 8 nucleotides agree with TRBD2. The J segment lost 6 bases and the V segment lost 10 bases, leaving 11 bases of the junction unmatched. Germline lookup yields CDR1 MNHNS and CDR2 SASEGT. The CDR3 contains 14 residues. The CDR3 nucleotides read TGTGCCACGAGCGGGAGTAGGGGGAGCAATGAGCAGTTCTTC. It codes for CATSGSRGSNEQFF.